These 15 T cell receptor beta chains share one sample of origin, sequenced in a study of regulatory T cells in long-lasting Graves disease. Time point reported: newly diagnosed GD, antithyroid drugs for less than 3 months. Construction of the TCR library relied on RNA isolated from PBMCs. Building the TCR beta libraries relied on iRepertoire HTBI primers, and CDR3 regions underwent Arm-PCR. TCRdb analysed the multiplex PCR reads with MiXCR anew, one entry per CDR3 protein. Of 450,000 to 600,000 distinct CDR3 sequences detected, around 15% appear once; the ten largest clones hold 9% to 15%. The same sample was also studied in work on T cells in Graves' hyperthyroidism and ophthalmopathy.

The sequences come from peripheral blood mononuclear cells (PBMCs), collected at new diagnosis, from a patient treated with antithyroid drugs. The receptor set was obtained from a man aged 40-55 years with Graves disease.

In this sample, this clonotype turned up a few times. The chain uses TRBV7-3 and TRBJ2-1; D gene ambiguous. The CDR3 totals 15 residues. Germline values: CDR1 SGHTA, CDR2 FQGTGA. The V end lost 2 bases, the J end lost 3 bases, and 11 bases lay between the germline ends. The CDR3 loop is CASSLSAGYYNEQFF. DNA for the CDR3: TGTGCCAGCAGCTTATCCGCCGGGTACTACAATGAGCAGTTCTTC.

This clonotype was seen once. A much larger clone differs from this one at a single base, so this may be a read error. The chain combines TRBV5-6 with TRBJ2-2; D is tentatively TRBD1 or TRBD2 (5 bases each). CDR1 is SGHDT and CDR2 is YYEEEE in the germline V gene. CDR3 length: 15 residues. Trimming removed 0 bases at V and 6 bases at J, with 12 bases between. CDR3 nucleotide sequence: TGTGCCAGCAGCTTGGGGAGACGGGACGCCGGGGAGCTGTTTTTT. Encoded protein: CASSLGRRDAGELFF.

This clonotype was counted ten times or more. The chain uses TRBV7-9 and TRBJ2-5; 7 positions match TRBD1. The CDR3 has 14 amino acids. The trim removed 4 bases at V and 3 bases at J, leaving 5 bases unmatched. In germline, CDR1 is SEHNR, CDR2 FQNEAQ (reference sequence). In nucleotides, the CDR3 is TGTGCCAGCAGCTCGACAGGGCCTAAAGAGACCCAGTACTTC. Residues: CASSSTGPKETQYF.

This clonotype showed up many times. The gene calls are TRBV7-2 and TRBJ2-1; 11 bases fit TRBD2. The assigned J gene may be wrong: the sequence end matches TRBJ2-5 better. The CDR3 has 16 residues. Germline V gene data show CDR1 as SGHTA and CDR2 as FQGNSA. The CDR3: CASSAASGRLQETQYF. In DNA, the CDR3 is TGTGCCAGCAGCGCCGCTAGCGGGAGGCTCCAAGAGACCCAGTACTTC.

There are many counts of this clonotype. V and J are TRBV5-1 and TRBJ2-7; TRBD1 aligns across 9 bases. The junction had 9 bases not matched to a gene; V was cut back by 5 bases and J by 6 bases. Germline V gene lookup returns CDR1 SGHRS and CDR2 YFSETQ. The CDR3 covers 14 residues. As DNA, the CDR3 is TGCGCCAGCAGGTCTGGACAGGGGACGTCCGAGCAGTACTTC. Protein sequence: CASRSGQGTSEQYF.

The chain combines TRBV27 with TRBJ2-2; 9 bases are shared with TRBD1. The CDR3 length is 15 residues. The V segment lost 6 bases and the J segment 4 bases; nucleotides outside the gene matches: 6. Germline V gives CDR1 MNHEY, CDR2 SMNVEV (reference sequence). In nucleotides, the CDR3 is TGTGCCAGCAGACGACAGGGGGACGGCACCGGGGAGCTGTTTTTT. Protein: CASRRQGDGTGELFF.

This clonotype was picked up many times. This sequence joins TRBV20-1 and TRBJ2-1; D uncertain. CDR1 is DFQATT and CDR2 is SNEGSKA in the germline V gene (reference sequence). Trimming took 3 bases from V and 3 from J, leaving 12 bases between them. This CDR3 is built from 14 residues. The DNA of the CDR3 is TGCAGTGCTAGCCTTGGGCCCGGCTACAATGAGCAGTTCTTC. Protein sequence: CSASLGPGYNEQFF.

To note about this clonotype: One end of the junction fails to match germline, which may point to a read error. The chain joins TRBV5-5 to TRBJ1-4; tentatively, D is TRBD1 (6 bases). CDR3 length: 14 amino acids. In germline, CDR1 is SGHKS, CDR2 YYEKEE (reference sequence). This CDR3 reads CASSFWGPNEKLFF. The CDR3 DNA reads as TGCGCCAGCAGCTTTTGGGGGCCCAATGAAAAACTGTTTTTT.

The chain combines TRBV28 with TRBJ1-2, with 10 bases that match TRBD1. Germline loops: CDR1 MDHEN, CDR2 SYDVKM. Unmatched junction bases numbered 6, after V lost 3 bases and J lost 8 bases. The CDR3 has 14 amino acids. DNA for the CDR3: TGTGCCAGCAGTTTCCTGACAGGGGGCAAGGGCTACACCTTC. It encodes CASSFLTGGKGYTF.

This clonotype was found many times. The V and J genes are TRBV2 and TRBJ2-3; 7 bases align to TRBD1. This CDR3 region has 15 residues. Germline V gives CDR1 SNHLY, CDR2 FYNNEI. V lost 5 bases and J lost 2; bases outside the gene matches: 7. This CDR3 is CASSSRDRATDTQYF. DNA of the CDR3: TGTGCCAGCAGTTCGAGAGACAGGGCCACAGATACGCAGTATTTT.

This clonotype occurred a few times. The chain employs TRBV29-1 and TRBJ2-3, with 9 positions matching TRBD2. With 7 bases clipped from V and 2 bases from J, the junction kept 7 bases outside the gene matches. Germline CDR1 and CDR2: SQVTM and ANQGSEA. CDR3 length equals 14 residues. CDR3 residues: CSEAGGSPTDTQYF. The CDR3 DNA sequence: TGCAGCGAAGCGGGAGGTTCCCCCACAGATACGCAGTATTTT.

On this clonotype itself: The likely explanation is a read error, given a far larger clone one base away. The CDR3 nucleotides read TGTGCCATCAGTGAGTATACCGGGACAGACTACAATGAGCAGTACTTC. Protein: CAISEYTGTDYNEQYF. The chain employs TRBV10-3 and TRBJ2-7; 7 nucleotides match TRBD1. Germline V gives CDR1 ENHRY, CDR2 SYGVKD. This CDR3 spans 16 amino acids. Losses at the gene ends were 1 base for V and 7 bases for J; bases not matched to a gene: 13.

This clonotype appeared many times. This chain connects TRBV5-1 to TRBJ2-1; D is perhaps TRBD2 (6 bases). V dropped 4 bases and J dropped 5 bases, with 13 bases sitting between them. Per germline, CDR1 SGHRS and CDR2 YFSETQ. The CDR3 is 14 amino acids. CDR3 region: CASSTLAPNNEQFF. As DNA, the CDR3 is TGCGCCAGCAGCACTCTAGCGCCAAACAATGAGCAGTTCTTC.

The chain joins TRBV4-1 to TRBJ2-7; 8 nucleotides match TRBD2. CDR3 size: 15 residues. V shed 3 bases and J 2 bases; nucleotides not matched to a gene: 6. Germline assignment: CDR1 MGHRA and CDR2 YSYEKL. The CDR3 nucleotides are TGCGCCAGCAGCCAGCCGGGACTAGTCACCTACGAGCAGTACTTC. Translation gives CASSQPGLVTYEQYF.

A word on this clonotype: One end of the junction fails to match germline, which may point to a read error. CDR3 nucleotides: TGTGCCAGCAGGGGACAATATAGCAATCAGCCCCGGCATTTT. It encodes CASRGQYSNQPRHF. The chain is built from TRBV28 and TRBJ1-5, with TRBD1 as a possible D gene (6 bases). Germline V gene lookup returns CDR1 MDHEN and CDR2 SYDVKM. The CDR3 runs to 14 residues.